These T cell receptor beta chains were read from a single sample in a study of OX40 agonist ivuxolimab in advanced cancers. This table comes from immunoSEQ multiplex PCR, and its TCRdb copy is limited to in-frame clones, with some not included. The sample yields 70,000 to 75,000 clones, 92% seen once. Sequencing was performed on CD4+ or CD8+ T cells sorted from blood, taken in a trial of the OX40 agonist ivuxolimab. Every receptor here comes from an adult with an advanced solid tumor such as melanoma, head and neck, liver or kidney cancer. Both conserved end residues are part of each CDR3. The order of the fields is J gene, D gene, V gene, clone size, CDR3 DNA, CDR3 protein. A D gene is named only where the DNA matches it firmly. Clone size is given for some rows only: seen once, a few or many times, or a class if the clone is expanded.

j_gene: TRBJ2-4
d_gene: TRBD1
v_gene: TRBV7-2
abundance: once
CDR3nt: TGTGCCAGCAGCTACAGGGGGCGAGGGGCCAAAAACATTCAGTACTTC
CDR3aa: CASSYRGRGAKNIQYF

j_gene: TRBJ1-3
d_gene: NA
v_gene: TRBV5-1
abundance: NA
CDR3nt: TGCGCCAGCAGCCCACGTCCCGGGGGTGGAAACACCATATATTTT
CDR3aa: CASSPRPGGGNTIYF

j_gene: TRBJ2-3
d_gene: NA
v_gene: TRBV10-3
abundance: NA
CDR3nt: TGTGCCATCAGTGTCAGGGGTGAAGATACGCAGTATTTT
CDR3aa: CAISVRGEDTQYF

j_gene: TRBJ2-1
d_gene: NA
v_gene: TRBV11-3
abundance: NA
CDR3nt: TGTGCCAGCAGCTTAGGGCCCTTCGAGCAGTTCTTC
CDR3aa: CASSLGPFEQFF

j_gene: TRBJ2-6
d_gene: NA
v_gene: TRBV27
abundance: once
CDR3nt: TGTGCCAGCAGTTCCCGGAGCTCTGGGGCCAACGTCCTGACTTTC
CDR3aa: CASSSRSSGANVLTF

j_gene: TRBJ2-1
d_gene: NA
v_gene: TRBV27
abundance: few
CDR3nt: TGTGCCAGCAGTCCAGACAGGCCGGATTACAATGAGCAGTTCTTC
CDR3aa: CASSPDRPDYNEQFF

j_gene: TRBJ1-4
d_gene: TRBD1
v_gene: TRBV6-5
abundance: NA
CDR3nt: TGTGCCAGCAGTACCGGGGACAGGGATGGTGAAAAACTGTTTTTT
CDR3aa: CASSTGDRDGEKLFF

j_gene: TRBJ1-3
d_gene: NA
v_gene: TRBV25-1
abundance: NA
CDR3nt: TGTGCCAGCAGTGATTTCGGCGGGGTTGGAAACACCATATATTTT
CDR3aa: CASSDFGGVGNTIYF

j_gene: TRBJ1-1
d_gene: NA
v_gene: TRBV15
abundance: few
CDR3nt: TGTGCCACCAGCAGAGATATCAAGCGGGACACTGAAGCTTTCTTT
CDR3aa: CATSRDIKRDTEAFF

j_gene: TRBJ2-2
d_gene: NA
v_gene: TRBV2
abundance: NA
CDR3nt: TGTGCCAGCAGGACTACCATGAACACCGGGGAGCTGTTTTTT
CDR3aa: CASRTTMNTGELFF

j_gene: TRBJ2-7
d_gene: TRBD2
v_gene: TRBV6-5
abundance: NA
CDR3nt: TGTGCCAGCAGGCCCGCTAGCGGGGGAATCTACGAGCAGTACTTC
CDR3aa: CASRPASGGIYEQYF

j_gene: TRBJ2-1
d_gene: TRBD2
v_gene: TRBV6-5
abundance: NA
CDR3nt: TGTGCCAGCAGTTACTCAGTGACGGCTAGCGGAGCGTTCTTC
CDR3aa: CASSYSVTASGAFF

j_gene: TRBJ1-4
d_gene: NA
v_gene: TRBV25-1
abundance: NA
CDR3nt: TGTGCCAGCAGTGAGTTTAGGGCCGTGAATGAAAAACTGTTTTTT
CDR3aa: CASSEFRAVNEKLFF

j_gene: TRBJ1-3
d_gene: NA
v_gene: TRBV4-1
abundance: NA
CDR3nt: TGCGCCAGCAGCCGGGGGATAGGAAACACCATATATTTT
CDR3aa: CASSRGIGNTIYF

j_gene: TRBJ1-2
d_gene: NA
v_gene: TRBV11-2
abundance: NA
CDR3nt: TGTGCCAGCAGCCCCAACTTCAATACTAACTATGGCTACACCTTC
CDR3aa: CASSPNFNTNYGYTF

j_gene: TRBJ2-3
d_gene: NA
v_gene: TRBV6-5
abundance: NA
CDR3nt: TGTGCCAGCCGACTGGGGCGTAAAGCAGATACGCAGTATTTT
CDR3aa: CASRLGRKADTQYF

j_gene: TRBJ2-7
d_gene: NA
v_gene: TRBV5-4
abundance: NA
CDR3nt: TGTGCCAGCAGCCACAGAACCCGTCAGGGTTACGAGCAGTACTTC
CDR3aa: CASSHRTRQGYEQYF

j_gene: TRBJ1-3
d_gene: NA
v_gene: TRBV7-2
abundance: NA
CDR3nt: TGTGCCAGCAGCCCCTGGGGGGGCTCTGGAAACACCATATATTTT
CDR3aa: CASSPWGGSGNTIYF

j_gene: TRBJ1-2
d_gene: NA
v_gene: TRBV10-3
abundance: NA
CDR3nt: TGTGCCATCAGTAGTCAGATGGACGACTATGGCTACACCTTC
CDR3aa: CAISSQMDDYGYTF

j_gene: TRBJ2-3
d_gene: NA
v_gene: TRBV10-1
abundance: NA
CDR3nt: TGCGCCAGCAGTGAGTCTGGTAGGGGGGATACGCAGTATTTT
CDR3aa: CASSESGRGDTQYF

j_gene: TRBJ2-7
d_gene: NA
v_gene: TRBV19
abundance: NA
CDR3nt: TGTGCCAGTAGTATAGATCCTAGTTCCTACGAGCAGTACTTC
CDR3aa: CASSIDPSSYEQYF

j_gene: TRBJ2-1
d_gene: TRBD2
v_gene: TRBV27
abundance: once
CDR3nt: TGTGCCAGCAGCCTACGGACTAGCGGGAGGACCCTCCAGTTCTTC
CDR3aa: CASSLRTSGRTLQFF

j_gene: TRBJ1-4
d_gene: NA
v_gene: TRBV7-6
abundance: NA
CDR3nt: TGTGCCAGCAGCTTAGGGTCGACGTCGAGGAGCGAAAAACTGTTTTTT
CDR3aa: CASSLGSTSRSEKLFF

j_gene: TRBJ2-5
d_gene: NA
v_gene: TRBV5-4
abundance: NA
CDR3nt: TGTGCCAGCAGCTTAAAGACCCAGTACTTC
CDR3aa: CASSLKTQYF

j_gene: TRBJ2-5
d_gene: TRBD2
v_gene: TRBV11-3
abundance: NA
CDR3nt: TGTGCCAGCAGCCAAGGGTGGACTAGCGGACTACAAGAGACCCAGTACTTC
CDR3aa: CASSQGWTSGLQETQYF

j_gene: TRBJ2-7
d_gene: TRBD2
v_gene: TRBV9
abundance: few
CDR3nt: TGTGCCAGCAGCTCCGGGACTAGCTACGAGCAGTACTTC
CDR3aa: CASSSGTSYEQYF

j_gene: TRBJ1-1
d_gene: NA
v_gene: TRBV6-5
abundance: NA
CDR3nt: TGTGCCAGCAGTTACTCGCGGGCGTCGAAGACTGAAGCTTTCTTT
CDR3aa: CASSYSRASKTEAFF

j_gene: TRBJ1-4
d_gene: NA
v_gene: TRBV12-5
abundance: NA
CDR3nt: TGTGCTAGTGGTTTGACAGTTAATGAAAAACTGTTTTTT
CDR3aa: CASGLTVNEKLFF

j_gene: TRBJ2-7
d_gene: TRBD2
v_gene: TRBV19
abundance: NA
CDR3nt: TGTGCCAGTAGTAAGCCCGGGAGGGGGGCAGGCTACGAGCAGTACTTC
CDR3aa: CASSKPGRGAGYEQYF

j_gene: TRBJ1-5
d_gene: TRBD1
v_gene: TRBV19
abundance: NA
CDR3nt: TGTGCCAGTAGTAGGCAAGACAGGGGAGATCAGCCCCAGCATTTT
CDR3aa: CASSRQDRGDQPQHF

j_gene: TRBJ2-2
d_gene: TRBD1
v_gene: TRBV28
abundance: NA
CDR3nt: TGTGCCAGCAGTGGACAGGGGTGGAACACCGGGGAGCTGTTTTTT
CDR3aa: CASSGQGWNTGELFF

j_gene: TRBJ2-1
d_gene: TRBD2
v_gene: TRBV6-5
abundance: NA
CDR3nt: TGTGCCAGCAGTTACGGGCTAGCGGGAGGGCTTGAGCAGTTCTTC
CDR3aa: CASSYGLAGGLEQFF

j_gene: TRBJ2-1
d_gene: NA
v_gene: TRBV19
abundance: NA
CDR3nt: TGTGCCAGTAAGATGGTAGGGGGCTCCTACAATGAGCAGTTCTTC
CDR3aa: CASKMVGGSYNEQFF

j_gene: TRBJ2-2
d_gene: NA
v_gene: TRBV11-2
abundance: NA
CDR3nt: TGTGCCAGCATTCCGGAGGGCCGGGTCGCCGGGGAGCTGTTTTTT
CDR3aa: CASIPEGRVAGELFF

j_gene: TRBJ1-5
d_gene: NA
v_gene: TRBV11-2
abundance: NA
CDR3nt: TGTGCCAGCAGCTTACTGGAGGATCAGCCCCAGCATTTT
CDR3aa: CASSLLEDQPQHF

j_gene: TRBJ2-1
d_gene: TRBD2
v_gene: TRBV29-1
abundance: NA
CDR3nt: TGCAGCGTTGCTCGGCTAGCGGGGCCCCGGTCGGTCTACAATGAGCAGTTCTTC
CDR3aa: CSVARLAGPRSVYNEQFF

j_gene: TRBJ2-2
d_gene: NA
v_gene: TRBV11-2
abundance: NA
CDR3nt: TGTGCCAGCAGCTTAGTTCGAGTCCCCGGGGAGCTGTTTTTT
CDR3aa: CASSLVRVPGELFF

j_gene: TRBJ1-5
d_gene: TRBD1
v_gene: TRBV5-1
abundance: NA
CDR3nt: TGCGCCAGCAGCCCGACAGGGGGCAATCAGCCCCAGCATTTT
CDR3aa: CASSPTGGNQPQHF

j_gene: TRBJ2-5
d_gene: NA
v_gene: TRBV18
abundance: NA
CDR3nt: TGTGCCAGCTCACGCGGGAGACAGGGGGAGACCCAGTACTTC
CDR3aa: CASSRGRQGETQYF

j_gene: TRBJ2-7
d_gene: TRBD1
v_gene: TRBV5-5
abundance: NA
CDR3nt: TGTGCCAGCAGCTCACCCGGGACAGGGGCCTACGAGCAGTACTTC
CDR3aa: CASSSPGTGAYEQYF

j_gene: TRBJ2-3
d_gene: NA
v_gene: TRBV10-3
abundance: NA
CDR3nt: TGTGCCATCCAGGGCGAGGATACGCAGTATTTT
CDR3aa: CAIQGEDTQYF

j_gene: TRBJ1-1
d_gene: NA
v_gene: TRBV19
abundance: NA
CDR3nt: TGTGCCAGTACCAGACAGGCAGGAAACACTGAAGCTTTCTTT
CDR3aa: CASTRQAGNTEAFF

j_gene: TRBJ2-7
d_gene: NA
v_gene: TRBV10-3
abundance: NA
CDR3nt: TGTGCCATCACCAGCCCTACCTACGAGCAGTACTTC
CDR3aa: CAITSPTYEQYF

j_gene: TRBJ2-1
d_gene: TRBD2
v_gene: TRBV2
abundance: NA
CDR3nt: TGTGCCAGCAGTTCCTGGGGGGGAAGCTCCTACAATGAGCAGTTCTTC
CDR3aa: CASSSWGGSSYNEQFF

j_gene: TRBJ1-4
d_gene: NA
v_gene: TRBV6-1
abundance: NA
CDR3nt: TGTGCCACACAGGACAGTCTGGAAAAACTGTTTTTT
CDR3aa: CATQDSLEKLFF

j_gene: TRBJ2-1
d_gene: TRBD2
v_gene: TRBV9
abundance: NA
CDR3nt: TGTGCCAGCAGCCTTAGTCTAGCGGGTTACAATGAGCAGTTCTTC
CDR3aa: CASSLSLAGYNEQFF

j_gene: TRBJ1-4
d_gene: NA
v_gene: TRBV11-2
abundance: NA
CDR3nt: TGTGCCAGCAGCTTAGGCCGAAACATTGGGGCAACTAATGAAAAACTGTTTTTT
CDR3aa: CASSLGRNIGATNEKLFF

j_gene: TRBJ2-7
d_gene: NA
v_gene: TRBV21-1
abundance: NA
CDR3nt: TGTGCCAGCAGCAAAGAATTCGGGAGGGCCTATTCCTACGAGCAGTACTTC
CDR3aa: CASSKEFGRAYSYEQYF

j_gene: TRBJ2-2
d_gene: NA
v_gene: TRBV11-3
abundance: once
CDR3nt: TGTGCCAGCAGCTCTACGCACACCGGGGAGCTGTTTTTT
CDR3aa: CASSSTHTGELFF